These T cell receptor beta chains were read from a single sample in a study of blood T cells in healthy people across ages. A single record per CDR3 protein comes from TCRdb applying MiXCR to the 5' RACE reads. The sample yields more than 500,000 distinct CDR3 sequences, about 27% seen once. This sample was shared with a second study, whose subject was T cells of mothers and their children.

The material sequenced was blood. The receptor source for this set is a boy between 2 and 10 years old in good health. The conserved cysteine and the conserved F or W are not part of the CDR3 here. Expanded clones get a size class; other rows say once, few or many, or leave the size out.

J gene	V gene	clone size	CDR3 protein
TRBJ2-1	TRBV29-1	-	SVAERGGSYNEQF
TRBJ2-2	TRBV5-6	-	ASSPPTGLQLTGELF
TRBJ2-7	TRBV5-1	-	ASSEQGHEQY
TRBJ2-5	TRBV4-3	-	ASSQTSGPVY
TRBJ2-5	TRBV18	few	ASSPTSAQETQY
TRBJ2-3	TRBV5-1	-	ASSLPTEPTDTQY
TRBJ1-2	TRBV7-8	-	ASSLALGRSYGYT
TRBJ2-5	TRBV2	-	ASSPEATQY
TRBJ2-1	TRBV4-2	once	ASSQEWGQTYNEQF
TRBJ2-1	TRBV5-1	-	ASSLALEAGEQF
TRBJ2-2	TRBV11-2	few	ASKREGVTGELF
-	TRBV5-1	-	ASSPDAALGYEQY
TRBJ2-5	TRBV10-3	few	AISITGGHETQY
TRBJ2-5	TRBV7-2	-	ASSLEGAGGAETQY
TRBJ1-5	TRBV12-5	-	ASGPGAGQPQH
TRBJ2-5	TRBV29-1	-	SVDRKPQETQY
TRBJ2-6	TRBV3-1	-	ASSQTGIGANVLT
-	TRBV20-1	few	SARAYSGGQGTYEQY
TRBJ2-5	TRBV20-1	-	SAQTGTWYQETQY
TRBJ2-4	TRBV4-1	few	ASSQVNRASKNIQY
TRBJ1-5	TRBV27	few	ASSSTGDSNQPQH
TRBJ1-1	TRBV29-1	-	SVGTGAAF
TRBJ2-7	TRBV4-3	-	ASSQDFRDYEQY
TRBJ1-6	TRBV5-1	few	ASSSDRGRSPLH
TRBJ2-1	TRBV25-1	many	ASRGLRYNEQF
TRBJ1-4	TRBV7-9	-	AIPTASNEKLF
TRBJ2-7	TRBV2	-	ASTGHFYEQY
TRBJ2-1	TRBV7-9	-	ARAVSGYNEQF
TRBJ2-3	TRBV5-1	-	ASSSRVSDTQY
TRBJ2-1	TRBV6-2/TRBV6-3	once	ASSYSKGTHNNEQF
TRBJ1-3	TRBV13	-	ASSLDPDLGNTIY
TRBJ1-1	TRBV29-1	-	SVRAPLTSEAF